Listed here are 10 T cell receptor beta chains from one sample, sequenced in a study of cytomegalovirus exposure and HLA in healthy donors. Primers included in the PCR were 60 Vbeta and 13 Jbeta primers. The protocol was immunoSEQ multiplex PCR, while the TCRdb copy is restricted to in-frame clones and leaves out a portion. The sample yields about 98,000 clones, roughly 70% seen once. Sequencing was done on a sample of PBMCs. These receptors all stem from a man in his forties or fifties in good health and CMV-seronegative.

The genes are TRBV11-2 and TRBJ2-1; 12 positions match TRBD2. This CDR3 spans 16 amino acids. V was pared by 5 bases and J by 3 bases, with 5 bases of the junction left unmatched. Germline CDR1 is SGHAT and CDR2 is FQNNGV. CDR3 DNA sequence: TGTGCCAGCAGCCGGGAGGGACTAGCGGGCTACAATGAGCAGTTCTTC. It yields the protein CASSREGLAGYNEQFF.

This clone occurred a few times. The chain links TRBV28 to TRBJ1-2, with 9 bases aligning to TRBD1. Germline trimming cut 4 bases from V and 5 bases from J; bases unmatched to any gene: 11. Looked up from germline, CDR1 is MDHEN and CDR2 is SYDVKM. This CDR3 has 16 amino acids. In nucleotides, the CDR3 is TGTGCCAGCAGTTCCCAAACAGGGGGCGGGCCTTATGGCTACACCTTC. This codes for CASSSQTGGGPYGYTF.

This chain connects TRBV4-1 to TRBJ1-2, with a possible D match to TRBD1 (5 bases). Trimming removed 3 bases at V and 4 bases at J, with 15 bases between. CDR3 length equals 15 residues. Germline loops: CDR1 MGHRA, CDR2 YSYEKL. CDR3 residues: CASSQNPTVPYGYTF. In DNA form, the CDR3 reads TGCGCCAGCAGCCAGAATCCGACAGTGCCCTATGGCTACACCTTC.

V and J are TRBV7-9 and TRBJ1-1, with D possibly matching TRBD1 (5 bases). The CDR3 consists of 13 residues. The V and J ends lost 5 bases and 8 bases respectively, with 15 bases between them. The germline V gene encodes CDR1 SEHNR and CDR2 FQNEAQ (reference sequence). CDR3 sequence reads: CASSPPLRQEAFF. Here the CDR3 DNA reads TGTGCCAGCAGCCCACCTCTTAGACAGGAAGCTTTCTTT.

This clone is deemed medium-sized. J is TRBJ2-1 and V is TRBV4-2; the D gene is possibly TRBD2 (5 bases). The CDR3 consists of 16 residues. Trimming took 0 bases from V and 3 from J, leaving 12 bases between them. Per germline, CDR1 LGHNA and CDR2 YNFKEQ. The CDR3 DNA reads TGTGCCAGCAGCCAAGAAGACGGGATGGGCTACAATGAGCAGTTCTTC. Translation gives CASSQEDGMGYNEQFF.

The chain links TRBV15 to TRBJ1-6; D is possibly TRBD1 (6 bases). This CDR3 is built from 16 residues. From germline, CDR1 is LNHNV and CDR2 YYDKDF (reference sequence). Trimming shortened V by 6 bases and J by 5 bases, and 17 bases separated the two germline ends. CDR3: CATRGAGGRNNSPLHF. As DNA, the CDR3 is TGTGCCACCAGAGGGGCGGGGGGCCGGAATAATTCACCCCTCCACTTT.

The chain uses TRBV10-3 and TRBJ2-5; 7 bases align to TRBD1. The CDR3 length is 14 residues. Germline V gives CDR1 ENHRY, CDR2 SYGVKD. Trimming at V came to 5 bases and at J to 5 bases, leaving 8 bases not matched to a gene. CDR3 nucleotides: TGTGCCATCAGTTGGGACAGACCCCAGGAGACCCAGTACTTC. Protein: CAISWDRPQETQYF.

The chain employs TRBV19 and TRBJ2-3; 10 bases agree with TRBD2. With 3 bases clipped from V and 6 bases from J, the junction kept 12 bases outside the gene matches. Germline-derived CDR1 and CDR2 are LNHDA and SQIVND (reference sequence). This CDR3 spans 17 amino acids. This CDR3 is CASSMRGAGGPYDTQYF. Here the CDR3 DNA reads TGTGCCAGTAGTATGAGGGGAGCGGGAGGGCCTTATGATACGCAGTATTTT.

V and J are TRBV4-1 and TRBJ2-5; 10 nucleotides agree with TRBD1. The assigned J gene may be wrong: the sequence end matches TRBJ2-7 better. This CDR3 has 15 residues. Germline CDR1 and CDR2: MGHRA and YSYEKL. This CDR3 is CASSQDRDRGSEQYF. The CDR3 DNA is TGCGCCAGCAGCCAAGATAGGGACAGGGGCTCCGAGCAGTACTTC.

The gene calls are TRBV10-3 and TRBJ2-5, with TRBD1 matching 11 bases. V gave up 6 bases and J gave up 5 bases; unmatched junction bases: 5. The V gene's germline CDR1 is ENHRY and CDR2 SYGVKD. This CDR3 is 14 amino acids long. CDR3 amino acids: CAISRTGGQETQYF. As DNA, the CDR3 is TGTGCCATCAGCCGGACAGGGGGCCAGGAGACCCAGTACTTC.